The 13 T cell receptor beta chains presented below share a single source sample, sequenced in a study of blood T cell repertoires in COVID-19. Repertoires were generated with immunoSEQ multiplex PCR, while TCRdb's copy carries only in-frame clones and drops some. Counted here are about 98,000 clones, about 90% occurring once; the ten biggest clones make up about 3.9%. Sequenced material: peripheral blood. These receptors all come from a man between 18 and 29 years old with acute or convalescent COVID-19.

The chain has TRBV24-1 and TRBJ1-5, with D possibly matching TRBD1 (6 bases). Germline CDR1 reads KGHDR; CDR2 reads SFDVKD. This CDR3 has 17 residues. V lost 9 bases and J lost 0, with 20 bases in between. The CDR3 spells CATGESSRGHSNQPQHF. CDR3 coding DNA: TGTGCCACCGGCGAATCGAGCAGGGGACATAGCAATCAGCCCCAGCATTTT.

Regarding this clone: At the DNA level, this CDR3 is encoded by other sequences in the same sample as well. V usage is TRBV30 and J usage is TRBJ1-5, with 7 bases aligning to TRBD1. The germline gives CDR1 GTSNPN, CDR2 SVGIG (reference sequence). With V trimmed by 1 base and J by 7 bases, 4 bases remained unmatched. The CDR3 runs 13 residues. The DNA of the CDR3 is TGTGCCTGGAGTGGACAGGGTGGGCAGCCCCAGCATTTT. Protein sequence: CAWSGQGGQPQHF.

This clone was seen more than once but under ten times. The chain uses TRBV3-1 (or the pseudogene TRBV3-2) and TRBJ2-3; 13 bases match TRBD2. V dropped 0 bases and J dropped 7; count of bases not matched to a gene: 7. This CDR3 is built from 17 residues. CDR1 is LGHDT and CDR2 is YNNKEL in the germline V gene (reference sequence). The CDR3 loop reads CASSQDSWGLAGHTQYF. The CDR3 DNA follows: TGTGCCAGCAGCCAAGATAGTTGGGGACTAGCGGGGCATACGCAGTATTTT.

The chain combines TRBV6-5 with TRBJ1-1; TRBD1 agrees at 8 bases. Germline-derived CDR1 and CDR2 are MNHEY and SVGAGI. J was trimmed by 5 bases and V by 10 bases; bases with no gene match: 6. The CDR3 covers 12 residues. The CDR3 coding sequence is TGTGCCACCTGCAGGGGGCTAACTGAAGCTTTCTTT. Translation: CATCRGLTEAFF.

The chain combines TRBV6-4 with TRBJ2-3; TRBD2 matches 7 bases. Germline assignment: CDR1 MRHNA and CDR2 SNTAGT. The length of the CDR3 is 14 residues. Trimming removed 4 bases from V and 0 bases from J; junction bases left unmatched: 1. The CDR3 region is CASSVGGSTDTQYF. CDR3 bases: TGTGCCAGCAGTGTGGGGGGGAGCACAGATACGCAGTATTTT.

The chain carries TRBV6-5 and TRBJ2-7; 13 bases are a match to TRBD2. The CDR3 consists of 16 residues. V lost 2 bases, J lost 2 bases, and 3 bases stayed unmatched. CDR1 and CDR2 (germline): MNHEY, SVGAGI. CDR3 DNA sequence: TGTGCCAGCAGTTACGCCACTAGCGGGAGGGCCTACGAGCAGTACTTC. Translated, it gives CASSYATSGRAYEQYF.

The rearrangement uses TRBV19 and TRBJ2-7; D might be TRBD2 (5 bases). Between the trimmed V and J ends, which lost 6 bases and 0 bases, there was a span of 15 bases. Per germline, CDR1 LNHDA and CDR2 SQIVND (reference sequence). CDR3 size: 15 residues. The CDR3 protein is CASRPTTGSSYEQYF. The CDR3 DNA follows: TGTGCCAGTAGACCTACTACGGGGTCCTCCTACGAGCAGTACTTC.

The chain joins TRBV5-1 to TRBJ2-2; unclear D gene. Trimming shortened V by 5 bases and J by 0 bases, and 11 bases separated the two germline ends. The CDR3 totals 15 residues. Germline loops: CDR1 SGHRS, CDR2 YFSETQ. In nucleotides, the CDR3 is TGCGCCAGCAGTTCCGCGAATGCGAACACCGGGGAGCTGTTTTTT. This translates into CASSSANANTGELFF.

The rearrangement links TRBV14 to TRBJ1-6, with D unresolved. CDR3 size: 14 residues. Per the germline V gene, CDR1 is SGHDN and CDR2 is FVKESK. V lost 2 bases to trimming and J lost 6 bases, with 8 bases between them. DNA for the CDR3: TGTGCCAGCAGCCAATACAGATTTAATTCACCCCTCCACTTT. Its protein product is CASSQYRFNSPLHF.

This chain links TRBV9 with TRBJ2-1; 11 bases map to TRBD1. Germline assignment: CDR1 SGDLS and CDR2 YYNGEE. V shed 1 base, J shed 0 bases, and the junction held 12 bases outside the gene matches. The CDR3 spans 20 residues. This CDR3 is CASSVQARTGGPSSYNEQFF. The CDR3 nucleotides read TGTGCCAGCAGCGTACAGGCTAGGACAGGGGGCCCAAGCTCCTACAATGAGCAGTTCTTC.

This rearrangement joins TRBV19 to TRBJ1-1, with D perhaps matching TRBD1 (6 bases). Germline CDR1 and CDR2: LNHDA and SQIVND (reference sequence). V was cut by 1 base and J by 4 bases, with 10 bases left in between. The CDR3 spans 14 residues. The CDR3 is CASSIVEGGTEAFF. In nucleotides, the CDR3 is TGTGCCAGTAGTATAGTTGAAGGGGGCACTGAAGCTTTCTTT.

This clone was counted once. The chain combines TRBV25-1 with TRBJ2-5; D may be TRBD1 (5 bases). Trimming took off 1 base at V and 4 bases at J, with 10 bases between the two ends. Germline CDR1 reads MGHDK; CDR2 reads SYGVNS. There are 14 residues in the CDR3. The CDR3 DNA reads TGTGCCAGCAGTGAATCGTGGCAGGGAGAGACCCAGTACTTC. Its protein is CASSESWQGETQYF.

This chain links TRBV6-5 with TRBJ2-3; 10 bases agree with TRBD2. In germline, CDR1 is MNHEY, CDR2 SVGAGI. The ends lost 10 bases at V and 5 bases at J; junction bases unmatched: 9. The CDR3 sequence is 14 residues long. CDR3 loop: CATFSGGGRDTQYF. The CDR3 DNA reads TGTGCCACCTTCAGCGGGGGGGGCAGAGATACGCAGTATTTT.